A single T cell receptor (beta chain) is shown here with its context. Its antigen is as yet unknown. This specimen comes from a study of cytomegalovirus exposure and HLA in healthy donors. General study findings and limits: Previous analysis showed most TCR beta V segments were productive about 87% or about 30% of the time. High sensitivity and specificity were reportedly achieved when the classifier diagnosed cytomegalovirus status.

The PCR contained 60 Vbeta and 13 Jbeta primers. Measured with immunoSEQ multiplex PCR; TCRdb has only the in-frame clones, and not every one. This table has about 130,000 clones, about 80% appearing once. CDR1 is ENHRY and CDR2 is SYGVKD in the germline V gene. This CDR3 region has 14 residues. Trimming removed 10 bases from V and 1 base from J; junction bases left unmatched: 7. Healthy bone marrow donors formed the donor group. In nominal health when sampled, donors likely had unrecorded immune exposures nonetheless. The sequence derives from a man younger than 40 in good health and CMV-seronegative. The specimen was PBMCs. This sequence joins TRBV10-3 and TRBJ2-7; 10 nucleotides align to TRBD1. The CDR3 reads CATDPGQGSYEQYF. The CDR3 bases are TGTGCCACCGACCCGGGACAGGGGTCCTACGAGCAGTACTTC.